This T cell receptor (beta chain) was captured in a study of CD8 T cells in ankylosing spondylitis. Quantitative barcoded 5'-RACE was used to prepare TCR beta libraries. Each CDR3 protein gets one entry after TCRdb re-called the 5' RACE reads with MiXCR. The repertoire holds 150,000 or so distinct CDR3 sequences, with approximately 32% as singletons. The CDR3 sequence is 15 residues long. V was clipped by 6 bases and J by 4 bases; unmatched bases: 9. The chain employs TRBV12-3 or TRBV12-4 and TRBJ2-7, with 10 bases that match TRBD2. The clonotype was recovered from a male donor with ankylosing spondylitis. The sample was synovial fluid, either unsorted or a sorted T cell fraction (not recorded which). The CDR3 loop is CASSTPSGSVYEQYF. CDR3 DNA: TGTGCCAGCAGCACTCCTAGCGGGAGTGTTTACGAGCAGTACTTC.